A single sample is the source of the 15 T cell receptor beta chains below, sequenced in a study of blood T cells in healthy people across ages (dated by TCRdb to the mid-2010s). The library relied on 5' RACE. The reads were generated on an Illumina HiSeq 2500. The second PCR ran for about 6 to 11 cycles and used a J-beta primer mix along with a sample-barcoded 5' primer. The public reads were reprocessed in TCRdb via fastp at Q25 and MiXCR, keeping in-frame beta chains. Each CDR3 protein gets just one entry, which takes the most common genes and DNA from the rows behind it. The sample table contains about 800,000 distinct CDR3 sequences; only one count was recorded for less than 60% of them. About a sixth of the sample goes to the ten largest clones. The sample comprised blood. These receptors originate from an elderly man in good health.

The chain uses TRBV29-1 and TRBJ2-1; D possibly matches TRBD1 or TRBD2 (5 bases each). Germline V CDR1 and CDR2: SQVTM, ANQGSEA. The CDR3 extends over 12 amino acids. V lost 7 bases and J 5 bases, leaving 12 bases between the germline ends. Here the CDR3 reads CSGGETDNEQFF. The CDR3 DNA reads TGCAGCGGAGGGGAGACGGACAATGAGCAGTTCTTC.

This clonotype was recorded at least ten times. This sequence joins TRBV20-1 and TRBJ2-1, with 10 bases that match TRBD2. Trimming at V came to 6 bases and at J to 0 bases, leaving 8 bases not matched to a gene. CDR1 DFQATT and CDR2 SNEGSKA come from the germline V gene (reference sequence). The CDR3 totals 16 residues. The CDR3 sequence is CSARESGRASYNEQFF. As DNA, the CDR3 is TGCAGTGCCCGGGAGAGCGGGAGGGCCTCCTACAATGAGCAGTTCTTC.

This chain joins TRBV11-2 and TRBJ2-4; perhaps TRBD2 as D (6 bases). The J call is doubtful: the DNA matches TRBJ2-7 better. CDR3 length equals 13 residues. The V gene's germline CDR1 is SGHAT and CDR2 FQNNGV. In DNA form, the CDR3 reads TGTGCCAGCAGCCCCGGAGGGATCGGCGAGCAGTACTTC. Translating it yields CASSPGGIGEQYF.

The gene calls are TRBV5-1 and TRBJ2-1; 8 positions agree with TRBD2. The V segment lost 3 bases and the J segment 1 base; nucleotides outside the gene matches: 6. The CDR3 is made up of 16 amino acids. The V gene's germline CDR1 is SGHRS and CDR2 YFSETQ. The CDR3 bases are TGCGCCAGCAGCTCGGGGGGGAACCCATCCTACAATGAGCAGTTCTTC. It specifies CASSSGGNPSYNEQFF.

The CDR3 DNA reads as TGTGCCAGCTCACCACGGGGAGGGGAACAAGAGACCCAGTACTTC. This translates into CASSPRGGEQETQYF. The rearrangement links TRBV18 to TRBJ2-5; 7 bases map to TRBD2. The CDR3 is 15 residues long. Trimming at V came to 1 base and at J to 2 bases, leaving 4 bases not matched to a gene. Per the germline V gene, CDR1 is KGHSH and CDR2 is LQKENI.

This clonotype has a single count. J is TRBJ2-4 and V is TRBV11-3; D ambiguous. The CDR3 extends over 11 amino acids. V was cut by 5 bases and J by 4 bases, with 3 bases left in between. Germline V gives CDR1 SGHNT, CDR2 YENEEA. CDR3 loop: CASSQKNIQYF. In nucleotides, the CDR3 is TGTGCCAGCAGCCAAAAAAACATTCAGTACTTC.

This clonotype was detected a few times. The chain combines TRBV5-6 with TRBJ2-3; TRBD2 might be the D (6 bases). Trimming removed 0 bases from V and 5 bases from J, with 10 bases in between. The CDR3 is 14 amino acids. The germline V gene has CDR1 SGHDT and CDR2 YYEEEE. CDR3 sequence: CASSLDGGLDTQYF. In DNA, the CDR3 is TGTGCCAGCAGCTTGGACGGGGGACTAGATACGCAGTATTTT.

The CDR3 coding sequence is TGTGCCATCAGTGAGTCCGCCGCTAGCCGGTACTACGAGCAGTACTTC. Translating gives CAISESAASRYYEQYF. The V call is TRBV10-3, the J call TRBJ2-7, with D possibly matching TRBD2 (5 bases). V lost 0 bases and J lost 3, with 15 bases in between. The germline V gene has CDR1 ENHRY and CDR2 SYGVKD. CDR3 size: 16 residues.

This chain connects TRBV29-1 to TRBJ2-3; 8 positions match TRBD1. The CDR3 spans 15 residues. Unmatched junction bases numbered 11, after V lost 5 bases and J lost 4 bases. Germline CDR1 reads SQVTM; CDR2 reads ANQGSEA. CDR3 sequence: CSVYTTGANSDTQYF. CDR3 nucleotide sequence: TGCAGCGTTTATACGACAGGGGCGAATTCAGATACGCAGTATTTT.

This clonotype counts as medium-sized. The chain has TRBV27 and TRBJ2-3, with 15 bases identical to TRBD2. Germline CDR1 is MNHEY and CDR2 is SMNVEV (reference sequence). After removal of 6 bases from V and 0 bases from J, the junction contained 7 bases not matched to a gene. The CDR3 runs to 18 residues. CDR3 in amino acids: CASSFWTSGGGSTDTQYF. The CDR3 DNA reads TGTGCCAGCAGCTTCTGGACTAGCGGGGGGGGCAGCACAGATACGCAGTATTTT.

The chain employs TRBV25-1 and TRBJ2-7; weak D call: TRBD2 (5 bases). The CDR3 sequence is 15 residues long. The germline V gene has CDR1 MGHDK and CDR2 SYGVNS. V was cut by 5 bases and J by 1 base, with 15 bases left in between. The CDR3 DNA sequence: TGTGCCAGCAGTCCCCCTTCTACGGGGTCCTACGAGCAGTACTTC. It encodes CASSPPSTGSYEQYF.

V usage is TRBV20-1 and J usage is TRBJ2-3; 9 positions agree with TRBD1. V was pared by 6 bases and J by 1 base, with 8 bases of the junction left unmatched. The CDR3 runs 15 residues. Germline loops: CDR1 DFQATT, CDR2 SNEGSKA (reference sequence). CDR3 in amino acids: CSAQGGQGRTDTQYF. CDR3 DNA: TGCAGTGCCCAAGGGGGACAGGGCCGCACAGATACGCAGTATTTT.

Written as DNA, the CDR3 is TGTGCCAGCAGCTTAAGACTAGGCGGGAGGGAGAATGAGCAGTTCTTC. Translated: CASSLRLGGRENEQFF. This chain joins TRBV7-6 and TRBJ2-1; 9 bases align to TRBD2. CDR1 is SGHVS, CDR2 FNYEAQ, per germline. The V segment lost 2 bases and the J segment 7 bases; nucleotides outside the gene matches: 9. The CDR3 loop spans 16 amino acids.

The rearrangement uses TRBV7-9 and TRBJ2-1; the match to TRBD1 covers 12 bases. Trimming took 5 bases from V and 7 from J; bases not matched to a gene: 6. Looked up from germline, CDR1 is SEHNR and CDR2 is FQNEAQ (reference sequence). This CDR3 is 15 amino acids long. The CDR3: CASSTGTGGNNEQFF. The CDR3 DNA reads as TGTGCCAGCAGCACCGGGACAGGGGGCAATAATGAGCAGTTCTTC. Variable domain in full (rest from reference TRBV7-9 and TRBJ2-1): DTGVSQNPRHKITKRGQNVTFRCDPISEHNRLYWYRQTLGQGPEFLTYFQNEAQLEKSRLLSDRFSAERPKGSFSTLEIQRTEQGDSAMYLCASSTGTGGNNEQFFGPGTRLTVL.

The chain recombines TRBV20-1 with TRBJ2-3; 7 nucleotides agree with TRBD1. The germline V gene has CDR1 DFQATT and CDR2 SNEGSKA (reference sequence). Unmatched junction bases numbered 11, after V lost 6 bases and J lost 2 bases. This CDR3 spans 15 amino acids. This CDR3 reads CSASPGQTYTDTQYF. The DNA for the CDR3 is TGCAGTGCCAGCCCGGGACAGACCTACACAGATACGCAGTATTTT.